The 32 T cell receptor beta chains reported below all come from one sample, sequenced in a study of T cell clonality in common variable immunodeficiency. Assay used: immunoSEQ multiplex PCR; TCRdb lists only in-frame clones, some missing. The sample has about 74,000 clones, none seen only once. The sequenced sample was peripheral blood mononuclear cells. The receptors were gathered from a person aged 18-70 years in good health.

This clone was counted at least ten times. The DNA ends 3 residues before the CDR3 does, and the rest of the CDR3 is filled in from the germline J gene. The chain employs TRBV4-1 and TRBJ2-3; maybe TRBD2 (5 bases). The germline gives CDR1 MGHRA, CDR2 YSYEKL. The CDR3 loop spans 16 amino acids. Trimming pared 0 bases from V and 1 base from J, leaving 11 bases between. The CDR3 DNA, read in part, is TGCGCCAGCAGCCAAGAAGCGGTCGGGGGCACAGATACG. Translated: CASSQEAVGGTDT. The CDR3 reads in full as CASSQEAVGGTDTQYF.

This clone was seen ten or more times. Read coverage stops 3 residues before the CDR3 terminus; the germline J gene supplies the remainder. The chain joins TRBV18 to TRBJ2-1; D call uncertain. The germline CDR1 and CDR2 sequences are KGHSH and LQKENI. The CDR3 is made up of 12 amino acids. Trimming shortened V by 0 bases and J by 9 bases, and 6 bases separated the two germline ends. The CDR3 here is CASSPPLREQFF. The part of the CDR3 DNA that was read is TGTGCCAGCTCACCACCCCTCCGTGAG.

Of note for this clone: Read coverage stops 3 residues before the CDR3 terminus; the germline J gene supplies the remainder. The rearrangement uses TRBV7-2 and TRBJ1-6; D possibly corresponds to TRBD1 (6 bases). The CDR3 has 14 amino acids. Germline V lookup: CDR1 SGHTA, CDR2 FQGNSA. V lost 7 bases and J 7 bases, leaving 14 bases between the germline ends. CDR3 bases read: TGTGCCAGCACCGTGAGGACAGCAAATTCACCC. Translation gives CASTVRTANSP. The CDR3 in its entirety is CASTVRTANSPLHF.

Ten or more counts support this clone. The part of the CDR3 DNA that was read is TGTGCCTGGAGTGAGGGACTCTACGAG. Encoded protein: CAWSEGLYE. The complete CDR3 reads CAWSEGLYEQYF. The V call is TRBV30, the J call TRBJ2-7, with a weak D call TRBD2 (6 bases). The read is 3 residues too short to cover the CDR3 end, so that end is filled in from the germline J gene. The CDR3 totals 12 residues. Trimming stripped 1 base from V and 3 bases from J, with 7 bases between. The germline CDR1 and CDR2 sequences are GTSNPN and SVGIG (reference sequence).

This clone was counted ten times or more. CDR3: CAISSTRYEQYF. The sequenced part of the CDR3 DNA is TGTGCCATCAGTTCTACTCGGTACGAG. The genes are TRBV10-3 and TRBJ2-7, with D uncertain. The CDR3 is cut off 3 residues early in the read; its end comes from the germline J gene. The V end was cut by 5 bases, the J end by 4 bases, with 9 bases between. Germline V gene lookup returns CDR1 ENHRY and CDR2 SYGVKD. CDR3 length: 12 residues.

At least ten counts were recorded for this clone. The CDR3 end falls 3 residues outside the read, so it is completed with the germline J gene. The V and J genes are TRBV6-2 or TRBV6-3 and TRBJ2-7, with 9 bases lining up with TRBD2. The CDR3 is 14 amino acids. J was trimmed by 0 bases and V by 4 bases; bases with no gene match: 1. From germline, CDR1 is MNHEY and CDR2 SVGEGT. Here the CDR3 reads CASSSSGTSYEQYF. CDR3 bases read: TGTGCCAGCAGTTCTAGCGGGACCTCCTACGAG.

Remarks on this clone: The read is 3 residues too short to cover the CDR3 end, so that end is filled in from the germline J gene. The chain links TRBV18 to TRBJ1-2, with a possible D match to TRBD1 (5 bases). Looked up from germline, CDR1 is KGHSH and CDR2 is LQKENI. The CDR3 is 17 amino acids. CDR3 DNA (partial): TGTGCCAGCTCACCACTGCCAGGGCCCCGAGACACAGATACC. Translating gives CASSPLPGPRDTDT. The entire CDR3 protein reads CASSPLPGPRDTDTYTF.

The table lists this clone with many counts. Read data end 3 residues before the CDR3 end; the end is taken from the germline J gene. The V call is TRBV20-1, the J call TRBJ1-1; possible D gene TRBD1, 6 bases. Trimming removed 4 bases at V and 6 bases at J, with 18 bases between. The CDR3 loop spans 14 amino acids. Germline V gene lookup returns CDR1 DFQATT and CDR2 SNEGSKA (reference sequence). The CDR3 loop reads CSAIRKQGRPEAFF. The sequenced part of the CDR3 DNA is TGCAGTGCTATTCGAAAACAGGGTAGACCTGAA.

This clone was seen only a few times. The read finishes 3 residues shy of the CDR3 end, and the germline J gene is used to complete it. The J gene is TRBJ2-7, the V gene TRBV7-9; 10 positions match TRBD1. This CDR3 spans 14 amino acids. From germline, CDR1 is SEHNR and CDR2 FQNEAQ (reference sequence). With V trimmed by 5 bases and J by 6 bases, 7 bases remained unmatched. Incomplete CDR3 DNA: TGTGCCAGCAGCCTTACCGGGACAGGGGTCGAG. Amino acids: CASSLTGTGVE. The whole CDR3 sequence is CASSLTGTGVEQYF.

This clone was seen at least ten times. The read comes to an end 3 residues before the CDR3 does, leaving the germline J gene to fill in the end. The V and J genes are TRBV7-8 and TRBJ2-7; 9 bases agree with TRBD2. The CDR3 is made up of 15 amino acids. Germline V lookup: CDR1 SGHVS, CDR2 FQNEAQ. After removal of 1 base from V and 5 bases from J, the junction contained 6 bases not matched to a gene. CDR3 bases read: TGTGCCAGCAGCTTAGAACTAGCGGGCCCCCACGAG. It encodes CASSLELAGPHE. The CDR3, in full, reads CASSLELAGPHEQYF.

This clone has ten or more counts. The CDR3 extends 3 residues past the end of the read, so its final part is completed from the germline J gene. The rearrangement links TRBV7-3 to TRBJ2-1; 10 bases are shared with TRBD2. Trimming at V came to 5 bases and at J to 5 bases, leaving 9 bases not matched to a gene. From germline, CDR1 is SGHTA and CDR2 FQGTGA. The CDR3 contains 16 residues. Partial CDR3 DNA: TGTGCCAGCAGCCGAATCTCCAGCGGGAGGGACAATGAG. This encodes CASSRISSGRDNE. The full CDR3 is CASSRISSGRDNEQFF.

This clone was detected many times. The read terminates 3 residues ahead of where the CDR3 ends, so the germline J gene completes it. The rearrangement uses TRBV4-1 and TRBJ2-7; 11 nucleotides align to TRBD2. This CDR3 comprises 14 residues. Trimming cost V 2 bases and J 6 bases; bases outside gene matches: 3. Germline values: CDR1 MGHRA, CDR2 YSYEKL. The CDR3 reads CASSQTSGSREQYF. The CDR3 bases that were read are TGCGCCAGCAGCCAAACTAGCGGGAGCCGCGAG.

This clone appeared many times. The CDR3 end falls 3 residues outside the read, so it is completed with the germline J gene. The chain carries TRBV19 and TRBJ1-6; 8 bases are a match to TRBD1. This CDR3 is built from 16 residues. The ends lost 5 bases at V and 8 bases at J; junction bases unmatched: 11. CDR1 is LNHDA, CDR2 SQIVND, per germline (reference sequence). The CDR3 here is CASSWTDRGRDSPLHF. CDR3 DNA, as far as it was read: TGTGCCAGTAGTTGGACCGACAGGGGTAGAGATTCACCC.

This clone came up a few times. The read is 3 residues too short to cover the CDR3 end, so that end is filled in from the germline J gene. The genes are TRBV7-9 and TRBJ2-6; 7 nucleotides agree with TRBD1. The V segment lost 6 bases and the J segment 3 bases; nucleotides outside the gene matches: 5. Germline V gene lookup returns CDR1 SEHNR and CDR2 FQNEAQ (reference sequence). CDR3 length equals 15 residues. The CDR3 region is CASREQGSGANVLTF. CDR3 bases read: TGTGCCAGCAGGGAACAGGGGAGTGGGGCCAACGTC.

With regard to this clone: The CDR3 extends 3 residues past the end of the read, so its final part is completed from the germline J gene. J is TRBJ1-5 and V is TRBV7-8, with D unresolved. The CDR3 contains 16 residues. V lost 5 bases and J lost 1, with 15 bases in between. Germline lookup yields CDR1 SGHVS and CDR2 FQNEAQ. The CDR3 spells CASSRPGFGSNQPQHF. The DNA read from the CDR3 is TGTGCCAGCAGCCGGCCGGGGTTCGGGAGCAATCAGCCC.

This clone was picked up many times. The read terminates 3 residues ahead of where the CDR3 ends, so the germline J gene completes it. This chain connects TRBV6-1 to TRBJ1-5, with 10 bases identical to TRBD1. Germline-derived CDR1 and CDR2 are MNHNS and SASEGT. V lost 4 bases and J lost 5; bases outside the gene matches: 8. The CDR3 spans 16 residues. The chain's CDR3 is CASSAGDRGRDQPQHF. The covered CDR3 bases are TGTGCCAGCAGTGCGGGGGACAGGGGAAGGGATCAGCCC.

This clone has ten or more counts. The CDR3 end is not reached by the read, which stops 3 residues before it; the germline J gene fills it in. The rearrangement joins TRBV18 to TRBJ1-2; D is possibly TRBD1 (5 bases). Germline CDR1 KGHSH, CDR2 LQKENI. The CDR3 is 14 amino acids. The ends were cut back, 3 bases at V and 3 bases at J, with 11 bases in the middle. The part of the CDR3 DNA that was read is TGTGCCAGCTCACCTAACAGGAACCACTATGGC. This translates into CASSPNRNHYG. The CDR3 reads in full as CASSPNRNHYGYTF. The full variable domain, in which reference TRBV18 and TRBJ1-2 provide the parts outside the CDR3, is NAGVMQNPRHLVRRRGQEARLRCSPMKGHSHVYWYRQLPEEGLKFMVYLQKENIIDESGMPKERFSAEFPKEGPSILRIQQVVRGDSAAYFCASSPNRNHYGYTFGSGTRLTVV.

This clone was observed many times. The CDR3 is CASSLTGGLYEQYF. The covered CDR3 bases are TGTGCCAGTAGTCTTACAGGGGGGCTGTACGAG. The genes are TRBV19 and TRBJ2-7, with 8 bases fitting TRBD1. The read gets to within 3 residues of the CDR3 end, and the germline J gene fills in the rest. The germline V gene has CDR1 LNHDA and CDR2 SQIVND (reference sequence). The CDR3 has 14 residues. V was pared by 5 bases and J by 4 bases, with 7 bases of the junction left unmatched.

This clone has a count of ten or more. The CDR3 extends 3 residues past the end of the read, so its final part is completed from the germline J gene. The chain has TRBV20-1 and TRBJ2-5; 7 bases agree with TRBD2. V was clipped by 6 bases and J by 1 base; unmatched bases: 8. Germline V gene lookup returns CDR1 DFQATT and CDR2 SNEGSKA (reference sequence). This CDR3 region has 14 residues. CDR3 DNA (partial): TGCAGTGCCACCCCAAGACTAGCCCAAGAGACC. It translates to CSATPRLAQET. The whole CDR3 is CSATPRLAQETQYF.

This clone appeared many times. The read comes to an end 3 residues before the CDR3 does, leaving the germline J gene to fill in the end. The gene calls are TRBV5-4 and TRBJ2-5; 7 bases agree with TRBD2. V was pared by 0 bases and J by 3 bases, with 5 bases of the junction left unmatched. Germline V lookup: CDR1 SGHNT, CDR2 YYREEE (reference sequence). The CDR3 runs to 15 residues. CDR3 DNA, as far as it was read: TGTGCCAGCAGCTTGGAATTGGGGGGGAAAGAGACC. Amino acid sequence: CASSLELGGKET. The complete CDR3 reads CASSLELGGKETQYF.

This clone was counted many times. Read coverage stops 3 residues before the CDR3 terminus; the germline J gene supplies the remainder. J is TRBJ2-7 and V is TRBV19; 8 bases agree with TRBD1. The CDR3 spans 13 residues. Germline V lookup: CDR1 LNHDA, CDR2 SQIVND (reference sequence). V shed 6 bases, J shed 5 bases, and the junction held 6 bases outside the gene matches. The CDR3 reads CASSGQGENEQYF. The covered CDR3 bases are TGTGCCAGTAGCGGACAGGGTGAGAACGAG. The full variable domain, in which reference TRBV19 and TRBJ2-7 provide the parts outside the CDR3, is DGGITQSPKYLFRKEGQNVTLSCEQNLNHDAMYWYRQDPGQGLRLIYYSQIVNDFQKGDIAEGYSVSREKKESFPLTVTSAQKNPTAFYLCASSGQGENEQYFGPGTRLTVT.

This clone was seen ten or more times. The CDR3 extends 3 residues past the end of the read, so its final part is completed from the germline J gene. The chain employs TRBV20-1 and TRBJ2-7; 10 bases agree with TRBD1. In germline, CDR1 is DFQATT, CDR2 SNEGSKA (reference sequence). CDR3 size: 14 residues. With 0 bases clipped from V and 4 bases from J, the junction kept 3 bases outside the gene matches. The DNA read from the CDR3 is TGCAGTGCTAGAGATCCGGGACAGGGGTACGAG. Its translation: CSARDPGQGYE. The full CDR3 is CSARDPGQGYEQYF.

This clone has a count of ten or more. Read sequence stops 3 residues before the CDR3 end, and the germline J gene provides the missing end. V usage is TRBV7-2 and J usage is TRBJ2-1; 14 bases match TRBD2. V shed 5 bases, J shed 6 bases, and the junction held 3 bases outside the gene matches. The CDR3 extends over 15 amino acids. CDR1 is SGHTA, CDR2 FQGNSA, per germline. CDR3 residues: CASSLGTSGSNEQFF. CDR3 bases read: TGTGCCAGCAGCCTAGGGACTAGCGGGAGCAATGAG.

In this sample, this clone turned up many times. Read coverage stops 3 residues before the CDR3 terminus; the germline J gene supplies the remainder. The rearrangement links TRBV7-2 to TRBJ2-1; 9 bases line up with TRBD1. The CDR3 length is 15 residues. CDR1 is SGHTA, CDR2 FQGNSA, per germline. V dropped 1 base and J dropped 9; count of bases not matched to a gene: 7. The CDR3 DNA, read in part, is TGTGCCAGCAGCTTAGTAGCCGGACAGGGGTTTGAG. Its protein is CASSLVAGQGFE. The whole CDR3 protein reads CASSLVAGQGFEQFF.

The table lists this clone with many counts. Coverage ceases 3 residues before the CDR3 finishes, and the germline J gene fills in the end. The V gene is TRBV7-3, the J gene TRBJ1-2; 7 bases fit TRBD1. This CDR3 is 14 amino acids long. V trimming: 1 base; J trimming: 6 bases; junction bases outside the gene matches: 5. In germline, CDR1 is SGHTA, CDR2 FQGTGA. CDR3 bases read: TGTGCCAGCAGCTTAAGTACCAGGGGGGATGGC. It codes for CASSLSTRGDG. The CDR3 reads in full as CASSLSTRGDGYTF.

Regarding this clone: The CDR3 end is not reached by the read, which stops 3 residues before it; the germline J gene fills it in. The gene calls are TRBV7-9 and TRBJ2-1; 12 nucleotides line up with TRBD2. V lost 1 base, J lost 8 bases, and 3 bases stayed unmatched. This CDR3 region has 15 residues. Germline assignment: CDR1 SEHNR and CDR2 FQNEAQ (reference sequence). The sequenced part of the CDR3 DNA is TGTGCCAGCAGCTTAGGACTAGCGGGAGCCGATGAG. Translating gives CASSLGLAGADE. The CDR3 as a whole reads CASSLGLAGADEQFF. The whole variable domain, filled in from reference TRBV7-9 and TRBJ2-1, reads DTGVSQNPRHKITKRGQNVTFRCDPISEHNRLYWYRQTLGQGPEFLTYFQNEAQLEKSRLLSDRFSAERPKGSFSTLEIQRTEQGDSAMYLCASSLGLAGADEQFFGPGTRLTVL.

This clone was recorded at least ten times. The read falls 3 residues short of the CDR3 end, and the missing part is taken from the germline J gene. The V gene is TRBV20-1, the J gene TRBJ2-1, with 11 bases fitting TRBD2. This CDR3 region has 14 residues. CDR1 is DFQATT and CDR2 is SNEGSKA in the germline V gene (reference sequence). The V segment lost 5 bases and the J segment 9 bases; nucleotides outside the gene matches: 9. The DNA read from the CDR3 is TGCAGTGCTGTTAGCGGGAGGGCTTTAGGTGAG. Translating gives CSAVSGRALGE. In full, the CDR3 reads CSAVSGRALGEQFF.

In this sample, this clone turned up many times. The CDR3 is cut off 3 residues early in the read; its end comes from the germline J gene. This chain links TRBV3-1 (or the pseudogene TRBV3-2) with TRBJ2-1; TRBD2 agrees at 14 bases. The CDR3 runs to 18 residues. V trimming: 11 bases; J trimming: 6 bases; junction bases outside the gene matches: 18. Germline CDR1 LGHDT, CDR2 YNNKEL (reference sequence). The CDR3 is CAHLTSGLAGARRNEQFF. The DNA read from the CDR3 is TGTGCCCACTTAACGTCGGGACTAGCGGGAGCCCGTCGCAATGAG.

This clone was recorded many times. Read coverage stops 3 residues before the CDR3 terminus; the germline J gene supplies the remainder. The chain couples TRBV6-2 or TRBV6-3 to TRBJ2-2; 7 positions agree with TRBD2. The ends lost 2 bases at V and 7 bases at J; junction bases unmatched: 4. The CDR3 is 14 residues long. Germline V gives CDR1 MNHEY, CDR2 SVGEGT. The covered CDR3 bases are TGTGCCAGCAGTTACAGTCGCGGGAGCGGGGAG. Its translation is CASSYSRGSGE. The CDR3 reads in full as CASSYSRGSGELFF.

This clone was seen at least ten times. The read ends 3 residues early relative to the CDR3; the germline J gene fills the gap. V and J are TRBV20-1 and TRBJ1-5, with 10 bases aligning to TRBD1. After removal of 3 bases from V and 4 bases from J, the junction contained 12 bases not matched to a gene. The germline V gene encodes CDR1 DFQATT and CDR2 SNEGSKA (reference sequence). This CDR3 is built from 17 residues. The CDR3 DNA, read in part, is TGCAGTGCTAGGGCTGGGACAGGGGCCGGGTCGAATCAGCCC. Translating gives CSARAGTGAGSNQP. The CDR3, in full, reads CSARAGTGAGSNQPQHF.

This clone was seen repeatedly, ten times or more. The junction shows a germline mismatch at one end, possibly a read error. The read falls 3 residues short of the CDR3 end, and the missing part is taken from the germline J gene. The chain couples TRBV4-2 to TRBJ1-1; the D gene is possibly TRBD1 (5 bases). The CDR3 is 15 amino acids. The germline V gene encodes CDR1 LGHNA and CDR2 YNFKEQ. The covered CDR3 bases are TGCGCCAGCAGCCAAACAGGCCAGAAGAATCTAGAA. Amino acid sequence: CASSQTGQKNLE. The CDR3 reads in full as CASSQTGQKNLEAFF.

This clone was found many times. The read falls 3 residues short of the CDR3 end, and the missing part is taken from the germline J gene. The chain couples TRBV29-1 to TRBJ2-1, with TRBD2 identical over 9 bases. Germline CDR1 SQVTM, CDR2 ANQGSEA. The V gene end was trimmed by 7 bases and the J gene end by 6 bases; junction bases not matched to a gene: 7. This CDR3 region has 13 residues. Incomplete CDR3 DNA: TGCAGCGCTGCGGGCGGGAGGGCCAATGAG. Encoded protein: CSAAGGRANE. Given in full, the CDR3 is CSAAGGRANEQFF.